The 30 T cell receptor beta chains below were found in one sample sequenced in a study of T cell repertoires in cytomegalovirus infection. Which antigens these TCRs recognize remains unknown. MiXCR was run by TCRdb on the reads, yielding one entry per CDR3 protein. The sample gives tens of thousands of distinct CDR3 sequences, about half of which show up once; approximately 95% is in the top ten. This specimen was CD8+ T cells from cultured PBMCs, taken from culture after CMV antigen stimulation. The receptors were sampled from a human donor in good health (CMV status not recorded). Some clones in this sample may be carry-over from other donors' samples.

The sample holds many counts of this clonotype. The rearrangement links TRBV7-8 to TRBJ1-1; D is uncertain. The CDR3 loop spans 14 amino acids. Trimming left V 4 bases short and J 1 base short, with 10 bases between. From germline, CDR1 is SGHVS and CDR2 FQNEAQ. CDR3 amino acids: CASSSGRRNTEAFF. Written as DNA, the CDR3 is TGTGCCAGCAGCTCGGGTCGACGGAACACTGAAGCTTTCTTT.

This clonotype came up once. This chain connects TRBV6-1 to TRBJ2-1; perhaps TRBD2 as D (6 bases). The V gene lost 5 bases and the J gene lost 7 bases, with 9 bases spanning the gap. CDR3 length: 12 amino acids. Germline lookup yields CDR1 MNHNS and CDR2 SASEGT. The CDR3 nucleotides are TGTGCCAGCAGTTACGGAGGGAATGAGCAGTTCTTC. Translated: CASSYGGNEQFF.

The chain joins TRBV6-6 to TRBJ2-1; TRBD1 might be the D (6 bases). Germline V gives CDR1 MNHNY, CDR2 SVGAGI (reference sequence). Between the trimmed V and J ends, which lost 8 bases and 4 bases, there was a span of 12 bases. CDR3 length equals 13 residues. CDR3 protein: CASVRGRYNEQFF. CDR3 in DNA: TGTGCCAGCGTGAGGGGGAGATACAATGAGCAGTTCTTC.

The genes are TRBV5-1 and TRBJ1-1; D is perhaps TRBD1 (6 bases). V lost 2 bases and J lost 1, with 15 bases in between. In germline, CDR1 is SGHRS, CDR2 YFSETQ. The CDR3 has 16 residues. CDR3 sequence reads: CASSFRPLTGNTEAFF. The CDR3 DNA sequence: TGCGCCAGCAGCTTTCGGCCTTTGACAGGGAACACTGAAGCTTTCTTT.

The V call is TRBV7-9, the J call TRBJ1-3; D is perhaps TRBD1 (5 bases). V was trimmed by 4 bases and J by 7 bases, leaving 11 bases between them. CDR1 and CDR2 (germline): SEHNR, FQNEAQ (reference sequence). The CDR3 runs to 13 residues. The CDR3 DNA is TGTGCCAGCAGCTCTCAGGGCGGGAACACCATATATTTT. Its protein product is CASSSQGGNTIYF.

This clonotype was seen only a few times. This chain connects TRBV4-1 to TRBJ2-1; 10 bases agree with TRBD2. Trimming cost V 4 bases and J 4 bases; bases outside gene matches: 10. Germline V gene sequence: CDR1 MGHRA, CDR2 YSYEKL. The CDR3 is 17 amino acids. The CDR3 DNA reads TGCGCCAGCAGCCTCTCTAGCGGGAGTTTGGGATACAATGAGCAGTTCTTC. Amino acid sequence: CASSLSSGSLGYNEQFF.

The chain combines TRBV11-2 with TRBJ2-3, with 7 bases identical to TRBD1. The CDR3 contains 15 residues. V shed 4 bases, J shed 2 bases, and the junction held 6 bases outside the gene matches. Germline CDR1 and CDR2: SGHAT and FQNNGV. Here the CDR3 reads CASSSLRGHTDTQYF. CDR3 nucleotide sequence: TGTGCCAGCAGCTCCTTAAGGGGGCACACAGATACGCAGTATTTT. The variable domain in full, with the rest retrieved from reference TRBV11-2 and TRBJ2-3, is EAGVAQSPRYKIIEKRQSVAFWCNPISGHATLYWYQQILGQGPKLLIQFQNNGVVDDSQLPKDRFSAERLKGVDSTLKIQPAKLEDSAVYLCASSSLRGHTDTQYFGPGTRLTVL.

The rearrangement uses TRBV7-6 and TRBJ2-7; TRBD1 aligns across 7 bases. The CDR3 loop spans 15 amino acids. CDR1 is SGHVS and CDR2 is FNYEAQ in the germline V gene. The V gene end was trimmed by 1 base and the J gene end by 1 base; junction bases not matched to a gene: 4. CDR3 region: CASSLGWDRSYEQYF. CDR3 nucleotides: TGTGCCAGCAGCTTAGGCTGGGACAGATCCTACGAGCAGTACTTC. Complete variable domain (other parts from reference TRBV7-6 and TRBJ2-7): GAGVSQSPRYKVTKRGQDVALRCDPISGHVSLYWYRQALGQGPEFLTYFNYEAQQDKSGLPNDRFSAERPEGSISTLTIQRTEQRDSAMYRCASSLGWDRSYEQYFGPGTRLTVT.

This clonotype occurred a few times. This rearrangement joins TRBV7-9 to TRBJ2-3, with TRBD1 matching 9 bases. With V trimmed by 3 bases and J by 0 bases, 7 bases remained unmatched. The CDR3 runs to 17 residues. Germline V gives CDR1 SEHNR, CDR2 FQNEAQ (reference sequence). The CDR3 loop is CASSFGTGNPSTDTQYF. In DNA, the CDR3 is TGTGCCAGCAGCTTCGGGACAGGGAATCCTAGCACAGATACGCAGTATTTT.

This clonotype was seen a handful of times. The chain recombines TRBV7-9 with TRBJ2-7; 11 bases align to TRBD2. Trimming at V came to 5 bases and at J to 4 bases, leaving 10 bases not matched to a gene. CDR3 length: 16 amino acids. Germline V gene sequence: CDR1 SEHNR, CDR2 FQNEAQ (reference sequence). CDR3 sequence: CASSGAGLAGGYEQYF. The CDR3 DNA sequence: TGTGCCAGCAGCGGGGCGGGGCTAGCGGGAGGATACGAGCAGTACTTC. Supplemented by reference TRBV7-9 and TRBJ2-7, the full variable domain reads DTGVSQNPRHKITKRGQNVTFRCDPISEHNRLYWYRQTLGQGPEFLTYFQNEAQLEKSRLLSDRFSAERPKGSFSTLEIQRTEQGDSAMYLCASSGAGLAGGYEQYFGPGTRLTVT.

This clonotype showed up just once. At one of its ends the junction is not consistent with the germline gene, which may arise from a read error. The chain employs TRBV20-1 and TRBJ1-2, with 7 nucleotides matching TRBD1. Per the germline V gene, CDR1 is DFQATT and CDR2 is SNEGSKA (reference sequence). The CDR3 is made up of 16 amino acids. The CDR3 DNA is TGCAGTGTTAGAGACCCAATCGGGACAGCCTTCTATGGCTACACCTTC. Its protein is CSVRDPIGTAFYGYTF.

The chain is built from TRBV10-2 and TRBJ1-5; D might be TRBD1 (5 bases). This CDR3 is 15 amino acids long. The germline V and J ends were trimmed by 9 bases and 7 bases, with 22 bases remaining between them. Germline V gene lookup returns CDR1 WSHSY and CDR2 SAAADI. CDR3 sequence reads: CARYPGQGTGQPQHF. The DNA of the CDR3 is TGCGCCAGATACCCTGGGCAGGGAACGGGGCAGCCCCAGCATTTT.

This clonotype was seen more than once but under ten times. V usage is TRBV27 and J usage is TRBJ2-7, with D possibly being TRBD1 (6 bases). Germline V gene lookup returns CDR1 MNHEY and CDR2 SMNVEV (reference sequence). V dropped 0 bases and J dropped 3 bases, with 12 bases sitting between them. There are 15 residues in the CDR3. The CDR3 loop is CASSLSAQGRYEQYF. The CDR3 DNA follows: TGTGCCAGCAGTTTATCGGCCCAGGGGCGCTACGAGCAGTACTTC.

V and J are TRBV7-6 and TRBJ2-3; D unclear. CDR1 and CDR2 from the germline V gene are SGHVS and FNYEAQ. Trimming shortened V by 3 bases and J by 0 bases, and 4 bases separated the two germline ends. CDR3 length: 13 residues. The CDR3 reads CASSLPSTDTQYF. In DNA form, the CDR3 reads TGTGCCAGCAGCTTGCCGAGCACAGATACGCAGTATTTT.

DNA for the CDR3: TGTGCCAGCAGCTTAAAGGGACAGGGGGCTGCTGGGGCCAACGTCCTGACTTTC. It is translated as CASSLKGQGAAGANVLTF. The chain links TRBV7-9 to TRBJ2-6, with TRBD1 matching over 12 bases. Germline V gene lookup returns CDR1 SEHNR and CDR2 FQNEAQ (reference sequence). The J segment lost 2 bases and the V segment lost 2 bases, leaving 4 bases of the junction unmatched. The CDR3 is 18 amino acids.

The V gene is TRBV7-6, the J gene TRBJ2-2, with 9 bases matching TRBD1. CDR1 and CDR2 (germline): SGHVS, FNYEAQ. V lost 5 bases to trimming and J lost 1 base; unmatched junction nucleotides: 5. The CDR3 runs to 16 residues. CDR3 loop: CASSPGTGKNTGELFF. In DNA form, the CDR3 reads TGTGCCAGCAGCCCCGGGACAGGGAAGAACACCGGGGAGCTGTTTTTT.

This clonotype was counted only a few times. The chain combines TRBV19 with TRBJ2-7; D unresolved. CDR3 size: 12 residues. V was cut by 5 bases and J by 4 bases, with 9 bases left in between. Germline loops: CDR1 LNHDA, CDR2 SQIVND (reference sequence). This CDR3 is CASSANSYEQYF. CDR3 DNA: TGTGCCAGTAGTGCTAATTCGTACGAGCAGTACTTC.

This clonotype was counted only a few times. V is TRBV7-2 and J is TRBJ2-3, with TRBD1 as a possible D gene (5 bases). The V end was cut by 2 bases, the J end by 5 bases, with 11 bases between. From germline, CDR1 is SGHTA and CDR2 FQGNSA. The CDR3 spans 14 residues. Here the CDR3 reads CASSLIQGIDTQYF. In DNA, the CDR3 is TGTGCCAGCAGCTTAATCCAGGGAATAGATACGCAGTATTTT.

This clonotype was seen a few times. This chain connects TRBV7-6 to TRBJ2-7; D not resolved. The CDR3 has 11 amino acids. Per germline, CDR1 SGHVS and CDR2 FNYEAQ. V lost 4 bases, J lost 13 bases, and 14 bases lay in between. CDR3 bases: TGTGCCAGCAGCTCTGGCGGTGTAGGCTACTTC. This encodes CASSSGGVGYF.

J is TRBJ1-3 and V is TRBV10-2; D remains unclear. Germline CDR1 WSHSY, CDR2 SAAADI. This CDR3 comprises 15 residues. V dropped 7 bases and J dropped 0 bases, with 13 bases sitting between them. In DNA, the CDR3 is TGCGCCAGCACATCGGACGGTTTCTCTGGAAACACCATATATTTT. Translated, it gives CASTSDGFSGNTIYF.

The chain carries TRBV27 and TRBJ1-5; TRBD1 matches 7 bases. Germline CDR1 MNHEY, CDR2 SMNVEV (reference sequence). This CDR3 region has 15 residues. V dropped 4 bases and J dropped 6; count of bases not matched to a gene: 9. The CDR3 DNA reads TGTGCCAGCAGTTCGAGGGGGCGCGGAACTCAGCCCCAGCATTTT. This encodes CASSSRGRGTQPQHF.

This rearrangement joins TRBV6-1 to TRBJ1-6, with D unresolved. The V gene lost 7 bases and the J gene lost 7 bases, with 5 bases spanning the gap. Germline V lookup: CDR1 MNHNS, CDR2 SASEGT. The CDR3 totals 11 residues. CDR3 coding DNA: TGTGCCAGCATTTTCAATTCACCCCTCCACTTT. Translating gives CASIFNSPLHF.

As for this clonotype: The germline gene is not matched at one end of the junction; a read error may be the cause. The genes are TRBV10-3 and TRBJ1-1; D unresolved. Per the germline V gene, CDR1 is ENHRY and CDR2 is SYGVKD. This CDR3 is built from 14 residues. The CDR3 loop reads CAISEREEKPESFF. In nucleotides, the CDR3 is TGTGCCATCAGTGAGAGGGAAGAGAAACCTGAATCTTTCTTT.

This clonotype was counted once. V and J are TRBV13 and TRBJ2-7, with D perhaps assigned TRBD1 or TRBD2 (7 bases each). Germline values: CDR1 PRHDT, CDR2 FYEKMQ (reference sequence). There are 15 residues in the CDR3. The germline V and J ends were trimmed by 5 bases and 0 bases, with 14 bases remaining between them. The CDR3 sequence is CASSSGTETSYEQYF. CDR3 coding DNA: TGTGCCAGCAGCAGCGGGACAGAGACCTCCTACGAGCAGTACTTC.

The table lists this clonotype with a few counts. The chain carries TRBV6-6 and TRBJ2-2; no definite D call. The CDR3 totals 12 residues. Germline V gene sequence: CDR1 MNHNY, CDR2 SVGAGI (reference sequence). Trimming shortened V by 2 bases and J by 3 bases, and 1 base separated the two germline ends. DNA of the CDR3: TGTGCCAGCAGTTACGACACCGGGGAGCTGTTTTTT. Protein: CASSYDTGELFF.

The chain employs TRBV2 and TRBJ2-7, with D perhaps TRBD2 (5 bases). This CDR3 has 15 residues. Deletions cut 6 bases from V and 0 bases from J, with 15 bases between. CDR1 is SNHLY, CDR2 FYNNEI, per germline. The CDR3 DNA is TGTGCCAGCAGGGGGAGCGTGGTTAGCTCCTACGAGCAGTACTTC. The encoded protein is CASRGSVVSSYEQYF.

V gene TRBV6-5 combines with J gene TRBJ2-7, with a weak D call TRBD2 (7 bases). V was trimmed by 6 bases and J by 4 bases, leaving 16 bases between them. The CDR3 length is 14 residues. The V gene's germline CDR1 is MNHEY and CDR2 SVGAGI. As DNA, the CDR3 is TGTGCCAGCAGGCATTCAGGGGAGGGATACGAGCAGTACTTC. It specifies CASRHSGEGYEQYF.

The chain links TRBV7-3 to TRBJ2-2, with 7 positions matching TRBD2. Germline lookup yields CDR1 SGHTA and CDR2 FQGTGA. This CDR3 is built from 16 residues. V lost 4 bases and J lost 3; bases outside the gene matches: 8. CDR3 residues: CASSSGTNEYTGELFF. The CDR3 nucleotides read TGTGCCAGCAGCTCCGGGACTAACGAATACACCGGGGAGCTGTTTTTT.

The V and J genes are TRBV9 and TRBJ1-5; the D is unclear. Germline CDR1 SGDLS, CDR2 YYNGEE. The CDR3 covers 15 residues. Trimming took 0 bases from V and 5 from J, leaving 12 bases between them. The CDR3 coding sequence is TGTGCCAGCAGCGTAGATGGAACAGTTTATCAGCCCCAGCATTTT. Its protein is CASSVDGTVYQPQHF.

The chain has TRBV7-2 and TRBJ2-1; 14 bases agree with TRBD2. Germline V gives CDR1 SGHTA, CDR2 FQGNSA. V trimming: 2 bases; J trimming: 1 base; junction bases outside the gene matches: 10. The CDR3 contains 20 residues. The CDR3 sequence is CASSLRGTSGRGLSYNEQFF. The CDR3 DNA sequence: TGTGCCAGCAGCTTACGAGGGACTAGCGGGAGAGGATTGTCCTACAATGAGCAGTTCTTC.